This T cell receptor (beta chain) was identified in a study of blood T cell repertoires in COVID-19. At the level of the study: T cells, B-cell-depleted T cells, or PBMCs supplied cDNA or gDNA.

Trimming took 3 bases from V and 10 from J, leaving 13 bases between them. The length of the CDR3 is 13 residues. Assay used: immunoSEQ multiplex PCR; TCRdb lists only in-frame clones, some missing. Here the sample spans 250,000 to 350,000 clones, around 85% being singletons. J is TRBJ2-1 and V is TRBV12-3 or TRBV12-4; tentatively, D is TRBD2 (6 bases). Sequenced material: PBMCs or T cells enriched from blood (not recorded which). The TCR originated in a young woman who had recovered from COVID-19. CDR3 loop: CASSFPTSYEQFF. CDR3 nucleotides: TGTGCCAGCAGTTTTCCCACTAGCTACGAGCAGTTCTTC.